This T cell receptor (beta chain) was sequenced in a study of patients and donors after allogeneic stem cell transplantation. This CDR3 spans 16 amino acids. The V segment lost 4 bases and the J segment 8 bases; nucleotides outside the gene matches: 13. CDR1 and CDR2 from the germline V gene are LGHDT and YNNKEL (reference sequence). TCRdb re-called the RT-PCR reads through MiXCR, storing one row per CDR3 protein. The data contain about a million distinct CDR3 sequences, approximately 18% of them singletons. The sequencing sample was made of blood, either unsorted or a sorted T cell fraction (not recorded which). The TCR was taken from a human donor who was either an allogeneic HSCT recipient or a stem cell or donor lymphocyte infusion donor (not recorded which). It is not recorded whose cells these are; they may come from a transplant donor. The chain joins TRBV3-1 to TRBJ2-3, with TRBD1 matching over 9 bases. The CDR3 reads CASSRLGQGGKATQYF. In nucleotides, the CDR3 is TGTGCCAGCAGCCGCCTGGGACAGGGAGGTAAAGCTACGCAGTATTTT.